The entry below describes one T cell receptor beta chain. Method: immunoSEQ multiplex PCR; TCRdb's copy keeps in-frame clones and lacks some. Of approximately 12,000 clones listed, 80% to 90% are singletons. These data belong to a study of blood T cell repertoires in COVID-19. On the study more broadly: Researchers got acute and convalescent COVID-19 samples from the United States, Italy and Spain. PBMCs, B-cell-depleted T cells, or T cells were the source of the cDNA or gDNA that made up the material.

The J segment lost 6 bases and the V segment lost 6 bases, leaving 4 bases of the junction unmatched. CDR3 length: 13 amino acids. Germline-derived CDR1 and CDR2 are MDHEN and SYDVKM. Sequenced: peripheral blood. The receptor was derived from a human donor in a cohort sampled during active COVID-19. V is TRBV28 and J is TRBJ1-2; 10 bases line up with TRBD1. The CDR3 DNA sequence: TGTGCCAGCAGAGTGGGACAGGGGAATGGCTACACCTTC. This codes for CASRVGQGNGYTF.